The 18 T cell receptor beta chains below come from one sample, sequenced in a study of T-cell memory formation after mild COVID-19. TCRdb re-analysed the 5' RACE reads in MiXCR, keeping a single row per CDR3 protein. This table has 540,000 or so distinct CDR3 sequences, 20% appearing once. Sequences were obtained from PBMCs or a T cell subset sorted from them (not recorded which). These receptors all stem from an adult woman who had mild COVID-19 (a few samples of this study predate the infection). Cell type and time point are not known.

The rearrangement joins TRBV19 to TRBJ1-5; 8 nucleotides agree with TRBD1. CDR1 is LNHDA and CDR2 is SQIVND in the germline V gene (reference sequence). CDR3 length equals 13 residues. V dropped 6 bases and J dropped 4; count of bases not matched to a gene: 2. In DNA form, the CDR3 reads TGTGCCAGTAGGGGACAGGTAAATCAGCCCCAGCATTTT. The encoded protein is CASRGQVNQPQHF.

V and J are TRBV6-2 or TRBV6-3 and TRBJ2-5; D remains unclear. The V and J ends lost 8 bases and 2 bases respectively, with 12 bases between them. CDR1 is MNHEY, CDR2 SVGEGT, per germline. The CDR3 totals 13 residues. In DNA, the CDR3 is TGTGCCAGCCGACATCCACTACAAGAGACCCAGTACTTC. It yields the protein CASRHPLQETQYF.

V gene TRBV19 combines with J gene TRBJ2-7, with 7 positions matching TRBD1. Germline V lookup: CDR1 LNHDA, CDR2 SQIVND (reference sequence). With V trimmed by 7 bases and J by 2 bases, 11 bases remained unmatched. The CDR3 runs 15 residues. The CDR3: CASTAGTAIPYEQYF. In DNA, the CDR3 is TGTGCCAGTACCGCCGGGACAGCCATCCCCTACGAGCAGTACTTC.

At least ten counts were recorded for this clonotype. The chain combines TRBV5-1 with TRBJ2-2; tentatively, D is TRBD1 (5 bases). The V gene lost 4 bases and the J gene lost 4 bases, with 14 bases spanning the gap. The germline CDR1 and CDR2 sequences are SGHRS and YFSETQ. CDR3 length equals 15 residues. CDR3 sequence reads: CASSATVSSTGELFF. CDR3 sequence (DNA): TGCGCCAGCAGCGCGACAGTTTCAAGCACCGGGGAGCTGTTTTTT.

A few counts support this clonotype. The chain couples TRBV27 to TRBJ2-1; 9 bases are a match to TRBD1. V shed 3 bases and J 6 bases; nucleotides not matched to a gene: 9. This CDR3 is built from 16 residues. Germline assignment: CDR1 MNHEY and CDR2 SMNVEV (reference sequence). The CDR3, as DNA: TGTGCCAGCAGTTTGACAGGGGGACCCCTCCTCAATGAGCAGTTCTTC. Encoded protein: CASSLTGGPLLNEQFF.

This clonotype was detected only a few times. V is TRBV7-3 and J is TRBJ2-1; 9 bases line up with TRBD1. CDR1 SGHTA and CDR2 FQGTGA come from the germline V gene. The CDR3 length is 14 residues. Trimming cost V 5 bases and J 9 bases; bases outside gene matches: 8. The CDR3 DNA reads TGTGCCAGCAGCCTGGACAGGGGTCATCGTGAGCAGTTCTTC. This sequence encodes CASSLDRGHREQFF.

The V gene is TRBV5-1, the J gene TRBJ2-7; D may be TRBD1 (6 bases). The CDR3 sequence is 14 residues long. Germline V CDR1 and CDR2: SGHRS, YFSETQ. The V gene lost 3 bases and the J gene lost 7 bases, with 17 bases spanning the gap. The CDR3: CASSSGQFDREQYF. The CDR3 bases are TGCGCCAGCAGCTCCGGACAGTTCGACAGGGAGCAGTACTTC.

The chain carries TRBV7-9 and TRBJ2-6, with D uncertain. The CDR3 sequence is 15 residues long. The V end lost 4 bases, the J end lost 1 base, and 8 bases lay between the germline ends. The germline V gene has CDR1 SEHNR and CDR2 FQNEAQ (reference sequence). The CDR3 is CASSSTRSGANVLTF. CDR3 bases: TGTGCCAGCAGCTCAACGAGGTCTGGGGCCAACGTCCTGACTTTC.

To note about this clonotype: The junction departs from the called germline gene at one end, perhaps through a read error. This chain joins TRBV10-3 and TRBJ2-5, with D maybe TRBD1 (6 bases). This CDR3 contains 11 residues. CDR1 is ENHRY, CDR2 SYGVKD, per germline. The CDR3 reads CAVRGGETQYF. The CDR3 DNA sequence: TGTGCCGTCAGGGGTGGCGAGACCCAGTACTTC.

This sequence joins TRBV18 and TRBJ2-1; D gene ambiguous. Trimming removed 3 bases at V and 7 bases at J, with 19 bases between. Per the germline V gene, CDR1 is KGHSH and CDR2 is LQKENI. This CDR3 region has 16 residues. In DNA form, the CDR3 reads TGTGCCAGCTCACCTACAACTCCTGCCACCTCTAATGAGCAGTTCTTC. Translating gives CASSPTTPATSNEQFF.

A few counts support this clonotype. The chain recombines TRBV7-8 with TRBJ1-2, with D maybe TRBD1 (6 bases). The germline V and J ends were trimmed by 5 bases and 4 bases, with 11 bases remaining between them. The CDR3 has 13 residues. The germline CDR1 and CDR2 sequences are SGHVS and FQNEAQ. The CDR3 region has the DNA TGTGCCAGCAGCCACAGGGAGGGCTATGGCTACACCTTC. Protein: CASSHREGYGYTF.

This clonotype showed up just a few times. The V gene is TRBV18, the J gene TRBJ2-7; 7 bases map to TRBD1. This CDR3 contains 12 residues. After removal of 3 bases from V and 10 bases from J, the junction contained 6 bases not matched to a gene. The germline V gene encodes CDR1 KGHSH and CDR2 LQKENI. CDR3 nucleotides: TGTGCCAGCTCACCCCCGGACAGGCAACAGTACTTC. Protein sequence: CASSPPDRQQYF. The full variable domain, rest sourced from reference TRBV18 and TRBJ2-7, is NAGVMQNPRHLVRRRGQEARLRCSPMKGHSHVYWYRQLPEEGLKFMVYLQKENIIDESGMPKERFSAEFPKEGPSILRIQQVVRGDSAAYFCASSPPDRQQYFGPGTRLTVT.

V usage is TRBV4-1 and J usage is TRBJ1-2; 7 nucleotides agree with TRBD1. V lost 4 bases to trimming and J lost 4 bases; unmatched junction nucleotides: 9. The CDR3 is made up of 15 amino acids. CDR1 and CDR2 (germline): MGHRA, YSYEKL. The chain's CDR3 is CASSPPRQGTYGYTF. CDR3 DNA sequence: TGCGCCAGCAGCCCCCCCCGACAGGGAACCTATGGCTACACCTTC.

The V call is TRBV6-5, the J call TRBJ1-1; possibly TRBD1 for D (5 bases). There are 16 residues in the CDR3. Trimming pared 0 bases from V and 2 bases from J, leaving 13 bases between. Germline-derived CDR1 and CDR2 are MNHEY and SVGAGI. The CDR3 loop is CASSYSRPRANTEAFF. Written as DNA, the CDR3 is TGTGCCAGCAGTTACTCGAGGCCCAGGGCTAACACTGAAGCTTTCTTT.

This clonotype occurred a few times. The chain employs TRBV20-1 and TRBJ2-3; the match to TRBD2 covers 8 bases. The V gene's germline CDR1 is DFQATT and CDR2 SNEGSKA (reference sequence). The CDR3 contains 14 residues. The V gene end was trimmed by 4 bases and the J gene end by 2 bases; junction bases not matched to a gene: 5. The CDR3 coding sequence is TGCAGTGCTAATCAGCGGGAGACCACAGATACGCAGTATTTT. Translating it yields CSANQRETTDTQYF.

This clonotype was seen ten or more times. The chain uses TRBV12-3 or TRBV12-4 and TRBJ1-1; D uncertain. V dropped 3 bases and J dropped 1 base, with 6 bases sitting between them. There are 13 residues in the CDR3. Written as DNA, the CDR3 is TGTGCCAGCAGTTTTACAGCGAACACTGAAGCTTTCTTT. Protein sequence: CASSFTANTEAFF.

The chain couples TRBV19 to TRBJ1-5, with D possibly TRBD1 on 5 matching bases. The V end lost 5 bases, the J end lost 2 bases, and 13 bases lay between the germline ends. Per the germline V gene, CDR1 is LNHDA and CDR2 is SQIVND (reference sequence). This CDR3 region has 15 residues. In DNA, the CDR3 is TGTGCCAGTAGTGCTAGATTCAGGGGCAATCAGCCCCAGCATTTT. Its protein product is CASSARFRGNQPQHF.

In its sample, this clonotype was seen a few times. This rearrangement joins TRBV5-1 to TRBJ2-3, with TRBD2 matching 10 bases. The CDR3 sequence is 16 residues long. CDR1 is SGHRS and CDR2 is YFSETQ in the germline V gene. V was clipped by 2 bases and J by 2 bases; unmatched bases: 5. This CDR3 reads CASSLAGGRTTDTQYF. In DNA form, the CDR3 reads TGCGCCAGCAGCTTAGCGGGGGGGCGGACCACAGATACGCAGTATTTT.